The 25 T cell receptor beta chains given below trace back to one sample, sequenced in a study of blood T cell repertoires in COVID-19. TCRdb keeps only in-frame clones here, not all; method: immunoSEQ multiplex PCR. Among around 270,000 clones listed, approximately 88% were seen once. The material sequenced was PBMCs or T cells enriched from blood (not recorded which). These receptors all stem from a woman in her thirties or forties who had been exposed to COVID-19.

This sequence joins TRBV28 and TRBJ2-4; 8 bases match TRBD1. Unmatched junction bases numbered 24, after V lost 7 bases and J lost 7 bases. The length of the CDR3 is 19 residues. Germline V lookup: CDR1 MDHEN, CDR2 SYDVKM. CDR3 protein: CASNELKGTGATLGNIQYF. CDR3 bases: TGTGCCAGCAACGAACTGAAAGGGACAGGCGCTACTTTGGGGAACATTCAGTACTTC.

The rearrangement uses TRBV12-3 or TRBV12-4 and TRBJ1-1; D might be TRBD1 (5 bases). The germline V and J ends were trimmed by 10 bases and 7 bases, with 19 bases remaining between them. The CDR3 covers 13 residues. The CDR3 sequence: CAILLGGSDEAFF. The CDR3 DNA is TGTGCCATCCTCTTGGGGGGGTCTGATGAAGCTTTCTTT.

The chain is built from TRBV30 and TRBJ1-2; D gene unclear. Germline V gene lookup returns CDR1 GTSNPN and CDR2 SVGIG (reference sequence). This CDR3 has 12 amino acids. Trimming stripped 8 bases from V and 2 bases from J, with 12 bases between. CDR3 in amino acids: CARDGWNYGYTF. As DNA, the CDR3 is TGTGCCCGGGATGGGTGGAACTATGGCTACACCTTC.

V usage is TRBV10-1 and J usage is TRBJ2-1, with D unclear. The germline V gene encodes CDR1 WNHNN and CDR2 SYGVQD (reference sequence). Trimming removed 0 bases from V and 10 bases from J, with 13 bases in between. The CDR3 has 14 residues. The CDR3 DNA follows: TGCGCCAGCAGTGAGTCGAATGGGCCGCCGGAGCAGTTCTTC. As protein: CASSESNGPPEQFF.

This clone turned up a few times. The chain couples TRBV3-1 (or the pseudogene TRBV3-2) to TRBJ2-1; possible D gene TRBD2, 7 bases. The germline V and J ends were trimmed by 8 bases and 0 bases, with 14 bases remaining between them. Per germline, CDR1 LGHDT and CDR2 YNNKEL (reference sequence). The CDR3 is 15 residues long. The chain's CDR3 is CASPGEGVSYNEQFF. As DNA, the CDR3 is TGTGCCAGCCCCGGGGAGGGGGTCTCCTACAATGAGCAGTTCTTC.

The chain couples TRBV7-9 to TRBJ1-1, with 7 nucleotides matching TRBD1. Per germline, CDR1 SEHNR and CDR2 FQNEAQ (reference sequence). V dropped 4 bases and J dropped 3; count of bases not matched to a gene: 5. CDR3 length equals 14 residues. The CDR3 DNA is TGTGCCAGCAGCTACAGGGGTGGGGACACTGAAGCTTTCTTT. This gives the protein CASSYRGGDTEAFF.

The chain links TRBV2 to TRBJ1-5; D ambiguous. Germline CDR1 and CDR2: SNHLY and FYNNEI. Trimming stripped 5 bases from V and 7 bases from J, with 12 bases between. The CDR3 runs to 13 residues. CDR3 nucleotide sequence: TGTGCCAGCAGTAAAGACAATTCCCAGCCCCAGCATTTT. This codes for CASSKDNSQPQHF.

This clone was found once. This chain uses TRBV7-9 with TRBJ1-3; D is uncertain. V was clipped by 2 bases and J by 0 bases, with 11 bases between them. Germline loops: CDR1 SEHNR, CDR2 FQNEAQ (reference sequence). CDR3 length equals 16 residues. CDR3 coding DNA: TGTGCCAGCAGCTTATATACGGGTGGCTCTGGAAACACCATATATTTT. Protein: CASSLYTGGSGNTIYF. The entire variable domain, with the rest obtained from reference TRBV7-9 and TRBJ1-3, is as follows: DTGVSQNPRHKITKRGQNVTFRCDPISEHNRLYWYRQTLGQGPEFLTYFQNEAQLEKSRLLSDRFSAERPKGSFSTLEIQRTEQGDSAMYLCASSLYTGGSGNTIYFGEGSWLTVV.

This clone was seen once. J is TRBJ2-2 and V is TRBV2, with a weak D call TRBD2 (5 bases). Germline assignment: CDR1 SNHLY and CDR2 FYNNEI. Trimming removed 6 bases at V and 4 bases at J, with 15 bases between. This CDR3 is built from 15 residues. CDR3 bases: TGTGCCAGCAGAGGTGGGAGTCGGGTCACCGGGGAGCTGTTTTTT. This encodes CASRGGSRVTGELFF.

The V and J genes are TRBV6-2 or TRBV6-3 and TRBJ2-3; TRBD2 aligns across 7 bases. With V trimmed by 5 bases and J by 4 bases, 15 bases remained unmatched. Germline values: CDR1 MNHEY, CDR2 SVGEGT. This CDR3 is 17 amino acids long. CDR3 nucleotides: TGTGCCAGCAGTAGCACCGCGACTAGCATACTTGCAGATACGCAGTATTTT. Translating gives CASSSTATSILADTQYF.

The chain recombines TRBV5-1 with TRBJ1-1, with D tentatively TRBD1 (5 bases). The CDR3 spans 15 residues. The V and J ends lost 3 bases and 4 bases respectively, with 16 bases between them. Germline V gene lookup returns CDR1 SGHRS and CDR2 YFSETQ. CDR3 in amino acids: CASSWSGPPGTEAFF. The DNA for the CDR3 is TGCGCCAGCAGCTGGTCAGGGCCCCCGGGCACTGAAGCTTTCTTT.

This chain connects TRBV28 to TRBJ1-2, with 8 positions matching TRBD1. The trim removed 8 bases at V and 4 bases at J, leaving 3 bases unmatched. The CDR3 is 12 residues long. Germline values: CDR1 MDHEN, CDR2 SYDVKM. CDR3 coding DNA: TGTGCCAGCCGGACAGGGATCTATGGCTACACCTTC. Translating gives CASRTGIYGYTF.

V and J are TRBV7-6 and TRBJ2-1; 10 nucleotides match TRBD2. The ends lost 5 bases at V and 2 bases at J; junction bases unmatched: 6. Germline CDR1 SGHVS, CDR2 FNYEAQ. The CDR3 totals 16 residues. Written as DNA, the CDR3 is TGTGCCAGCAGCCGTTGGACTAGCGGCCCCTACAATGAGCAGTTCTTC. This codes for CASSRWTSGPYNEQFF.

Concerning this clone itself: The junction and the germline gene differ at one end; a read error may be behind it. The CDR3 coding sequence is TGCAGCTTGAGGACTAGCGGGGCTTCTTTCCTCTTC. Protein: CSLRTSGASFLF. The V and J genes are TRBV29-1 and TRBJ2-1; 12 bases line up with TRBD2. The CDR3 spans 12 residues. CDR1 and CDR2 from the germline V gene are SQVTM and ANQGSEA.

This rearrangement joins TRBV6-5 to TRBJ1-4, with D perhaps matching TRBD1 (5 bases). The V gene's germline CDR1 is MNHEY and CDR2 SVGAGI. V shed 6 bases and J shed 8 bases, with 16 bases lying between them. The CDR3 loop spans 14 amino acids. CDR3: CASRLDSLGEKLFF. CDR3 DNA sequence: TGTGCCAGCAGGCTTGACAGTTTGGGAGAAAAACTGTTTTTT.

The V call is TRBV7-8, the J call TRBJ1-6, with D possibly being TRBD1 (5 bases). The CDR3 has 19 amino acids. Germline CDR1 reads SGHVS; CDR2 reads FQNEAQ. The ends were cut back, 1 base at V and 3 bases at J, with 19 bases in the middle. The CDR3 is CASSLVINWGVGYNSPLHF. In DNA, the CDR3 is TGTGCCAGCAGCTTAGTGATTAATTGGGGGGTGGGCTATAATTCACCCCTCCACTTT. The full variable domain, its missing parts supplied by reference TRBV7-8 and TRBJ1-6, is GAGVSQSPRYKVAKRGQDVALRCDPISGHVSLFWYQQALGQGPEFLTYFQNEAQLDKSGLPSDRFFAERPEGSVSTLKIQRTQQEDSAVYLCASSLVINWGVGYNSPLHFGNGTRLTVT.

The chain recombines TRBV4-1 with TRBJ2-6; D not resolved. V was cut by 3 bases and J by 4 bases, with 10 bases left in between. Germline CDR1 and CDR2: MGHRA and YSYEKL. The CDR3 length is 15 residues. CDR3 nucleotide sequence: TGCGCCAGCAGCCATACTGTGACAGGGGCCAACGTCCTGACTTTC. Translation gives CASSHTVTGANVLTF.

V is TRBV6-5 and J is TRBJ2-1; 8 nucleotides match TRBD2. The V gene's germline CDR1 is MNHEY and CDR2 SVGAGI. This CDR3 contains 14 residues. V shed 5 bases, J shed 8 bases, and the junction held 8 bases outside the gene matches. The CDR3 DNA sequence: TGTGCCAGCAGTACTGTACTGCGGGGGGATGAGCAGTTCTTC. Translation: CASSTVLRGDEQFF.

This rearrangement joins TRBV7-8 to TRBJ2-5, with D tentatively TRBD2 (6 bases). Germline V gene data show CDR1 as SGHVS and CDR2 as FQNEAQ. This CDR3 has 14 amino acids. Trimming shortened V by 5 bases and J by 5 bases, and 15 bases separated the two germline ends. CDR3 sequence (DNA): TGTGCCAGCAGCCCCCCGGGAGTCGAGGAGACCCAGTACTTC. Residues: CASSPPGVEETQYF.

This chain uses TRBV4-1 with TRBJ2-1, with no clear D. Between the trimmed V and J ends, which lost 1 base and 9 bases, there was a span of 13 bases. This CDR3 spans 14 amino acids. The germline gives CDR1 MGHRA, CDR2 YSYEKL. CDR3 region: CASSQASTGSEQFF. In nucleotides, the CDR3 is TGCGCCAGCAGCCAAGCGAGTACGGGTAGTGAGCAGTTCTTC.

This chain joins TRBV5-5 and TRBJ2-1, with a possible D match to TRBD2 (7 bases). Looked up from germline, CDR1 is SGHKS and CDR2 is YYEKEE (reference sequence). V was shortened by 5 bases and J by 8 bases, with 23 bases between the two germline ends. CDR3 length: 16 amino acids. CDR3 DNA sequence: TGTGCCAGCAGTTACCCCCTAAGGGGGAGGGTACATGAGCAGTTCTTC. This sequence encodes CASSYPLRGRVHEQFF.

The CDR3 nucleotides read TGCAGCGCCCTGGAGAGACCGGGACAGGGGAAACGAAGAGACACTGAAGCTTTCTTT. Translation gives CSALERPGQGKRRDTEAFF. V gene TRBV29-1 combines with J gene TRBJ1-1; TRBD1 agrees at 10 bases. Germline values: CDR1 SQVTM, CDR2 ANQGSEA. The CDR3 runs to 19 residues. The junction had 23 bases not matched to a gene; V was cut back by 7 bases and J by 3 bases.

The J gene is TRBJ1-4, the V gene TRBV5-1; 7 bases align to TRBD1. This CDR3 comprises 16 residues. V lost 1 base and J lost 4; bases outside the gene matches: 7. CDR1 and CDR2 (germline): SGHRS, YFSETQ. CDR3 sequence reads: CASSLNGDRLNEKLFF. DNA for the CDR3: TGCGCCAGCAGCTTGAATGGGGACAGACTTAATGAAAAACTGTTTTTT.

This chain uses TRBV19 with TRBJ1-2; the D gene is possibly TRBD1 (5 bases). The ends were cut back, 7 bases at V and 2 bases at J, with 11 bases in the middle. CDR3 length equals 13 residues. Germline CDR1 LNHDA, CDR2 SQIVND (reference sequence). CDR3 sequence: CASTGLRNYGYTF. CDR3 DNA: TGTGCCAGTACAGGGTTGAGGAACTATGGCTACACCTTC.

This clone has just one count. The V and J genes are TRBV18 and TRBJ2-7; D is possibly TRBD1 (5 bases). This CDR3 contains 13 residues. Trimming left V 6 bases short and J 3 bases short, with 12 bases between. Germline loops: CDR1 KGHSH, CDR2 LQKENI. Here the CDR3 DNA reads TGTGCCAGCTCCCTGCAGGGTCACTACGAGCAGTACGTC. Its translation is CASSLQGHYEQYV.